These 21 T cell receptor beta chains came from one sample sequenced in a study of response to subunit inactivated influenza vaccine. TCRdb recomputed calls from the RT-PCR reads with MiXCR, one row per CDR3 protein. The table records 550,000 to 650,000 distinct CDR3 sequences, approximately 12% of them present only once. Sequencing was performed on PBMCs from blood, taken on the day of vaccination. The receptors shown here come from a man in his fifties or sixties who received an inactivated influenza vaccine.

V and J are TRBV2 and TRBJ1-1; D remains ambiguous. Deletions cut 7 bases from V and 0 bases from J, with 15 bases between. Germline-derived CDR1 and CDR2 are SNHLY and FYNNEI. The CDR3 runs 15 residues. CDR3 in amino acids: CASNLGFTMNTEAFF. DNA for the CDR3: TGTGCCAGCAATTTAGGGTTCACAATGAACACTGAAGCTTTCTTT.

The chain links TRBV28 to TRBJ1-2, with a tentative D call TRBD1 (5 bases). This CDR3 is 13 amino acids long. Germline CDR1 and CDR2: MDHEN and SYDVKM. V gave up 7 bases and J gave up 2 bases, with 11 bases separating them. CDR3 sequence (DNA): TGTGCCAGCAAGGGGATCCTCAACTATGGCTACACCTTC. Translating gives CASKGILNYGYTF.

The table lists this clonotype with a few counts. The CDR3: CASSYGSGGVTNEKLFF. CDR3 nucleotides: TGTGCCAGCAGCTACGGATCGGGGGGCGTAACTAATGAAAAACTGTTTTTT. The genes are TRBV5-8 and TRBJ1-4; D may be TRBD1 (6 bases). The CDR3 extends over 17 amino acids. The V gene lost 3 bases and the J gene lost 1 base, with 16 bases spanning the gap. Germline V gene lookup returns CDR1 SGHTS and CDR2 YDEGEE.

This clonotype has at least ten counts. This chain links TRBV5-1 with TRBJ1-6; no clear D. This CDR3 has 15 residues. Deletions cut 3 bases from V and 6 bases from J, with 13 bases between. Germline V gene sequence: CDR1 SGHRS, CDR2 YFSETQ. CDR3 amino acids: CASSSGLDRNSPLHF. The CDR3 DNA reads as TGCGCCAGCAGCTCGGGGTTAGACCGTAATTCACCCCTCCACTTT.

This clonotype appeared a few times. The genes are TRBV12-3 or TRBV12-4 and TRBJ1-1; TRBD1 matches at 7 bases. This CDR3 region has 12 residues. Unmatched junction bases numbered 4, after V lost 5 bases and J lost 7 bases. The CDR3 DNA reads as TGTGCCAGCAGTACCTGGACAGGTGAAGCTTTCTTT. As protein: CASSTWTGEAFF.

This rearrangement joins TRBV7-9 to TRBJ2-1; D is unresolved. This CDR3 spans 13 amino acids. Trimming cost V 4 bases and J 4 bases, with 8 bases left between them. The germline V gene has CDR1 SEHNR and CDR2 FQNEAQ (reference sequence). As DNA, the CDR3 is TGTGCCAGCAGCTACAGACCGTACAATGAGCAGTTCTTC. As protein: CASSYRPYNEQFF.

The CDR3 DNA reads TGTGCCAGCAGCTTAGCGGTCAGGGAAAGGACAGATACGCAGTATTTT. Translated: CASSLAVRERTDTQYF. The gene calls are TRBV7-9 and TRBJ2-3; the D gene is possibly TRBD1 (5 bases). V lost 0 bases and J 3 bases, leaving 13 bases between the germline ends. The V gene's germline CDR1 is SEHNR and CDR2 FQNEAQ (reference sequence). This CDR3 is built from 16 residues. Full variable domain (rest looked up from reference TRBV7-9 and TRBJ2-3): DTGVSQNPRHKITKRGQNVTFRCDPISEHNRLYWYRQTLGQGPEFLTYFQNEAQLEKSRLLSDRFSAERPKGSFSTLEIQRTEQGDSAMYLCASSLAVRERTDTQYFGPGTRLTVL.

This clonotype was recorded a few times. The chain links TRBV24-1 to TRBJ2-1; D uncertain. The ends were cut back, 3 bases at V and 8 bases at J, with 13 bases in the middle. This CDR3 contains 14 residues. The germline V gene has CDR1 KGHDR and CDR2 SFDVKD. The chain's CDR3 is CATSDPLRADEQFF. The CDR3 DNA reads as TGTGCCACCAGTGATCCTTTAAGGGCGGATGAGCAGTTCTTC.

The chain is built from TRBV6-1 and TRBJ1-1; tentatively, D is TRBD1 (5 bases). Trimming took off 5 bases at V and 1 base at J, with 11 bases between the two ends. The CDR3 sequence is 14 residues long. Per the germline V gene, CDR1 is MNHNS and CDR2 is SASEGT. The CDR3 nucleotides read TGTGCCAGCAGTACGAGGGGCAGGAACACTGAAGCTTTCTTT. Its translation is CASSTRGRNTEAFF.

This clonotype was seen ten or more times. The rearrangement uses TRBV28 and TRBJ2-3; 10 bases match TRBD2. Losses at the gene ends were 3 bases for V and 0 bases for J; bases not matched to a gene: 3. CDR1 and CDR2 from the germline V gene are MDHEN and SYDVKM. This CDR3 has 16 amino acids. CDR3 coding DNA: TGTGCCAGCAGTTTTCTAGCGGGAGCCAGCACAGATACGCAGTATTTT. Amino acid sequence: CASSFLAGASTDTQYF.

The DNA of the CDR3 is TGTGCCAGCAGCTCTACCGGACAGGGGGCGGGCACCGGGGAGCTGTTTTTT. Translation: CASSSTGQGAGTGELFF. V is TRBV12-3 or TRBV12-4 and J is TRBJ2-2; 11 nucleotides match TRBD1. V was pared by 6 bases and J by 4 bases, with 10 bases of the junction left unmatched. This CDR3 has 17 amino acids.

V gene TRBV20-1 combines with J gene TRBJ2-3; 9 bases agree with TRBD2. V lost 4 bases to trimming and J lost 4 bases; unmatched junction nucleotides: 15. The CDR3 sequence is 17 residues long. Germline CDR1 reads DFQATT; CDR2 reads SNEGSKA (reference sequence). DNA for the CDR3: TGCAGTGCTACGGGCGGGACTAGCAGGGGGAAGCCAGATACGCAGTATTTT. Translated: CSATGGTSRGKPDTQYF.

The sample holds many counts of this clonotype. V and J are TRBV29-1 and TRBJ2-7, with TRBD2 matching 14 bases. The ends lost 7 bases at V and 0 bases at J; junction bases unmatched: 8. Germline lookup yields CDR1 SQVTM and CDR2 ANQGSEA. The CDR3 sequence is 16 residues long. The CDR3 here is CSARGLAGGNSYEQYF. The CDR3 DNA reads as TGCAGCGCACGAGGACTAGCGGGAGGTAACTCCTACGAGCAGTACTTC.

This clonotype was found a few times. The chain has TRBV29-1 and TRBJ2-3; 8 bases are a match to TRBD1. This CDR3 spans 15 amino acids. CDR1 and CDR2 from the germline V gene are SQVTM and ANQGSEA. J lost 0 bases, V lost 6 bases, and 8 bases had no gene match. CDR3 loop: CSVLYRTGSTDTQYF. The CDR3 nucleotides read TGCAGCGTCCTTTACCGGACAGGGAGCACAGATACGCAGTATTTT.

A few counts support this clonotype. The V gene is TRBV29-1, the J gene TRBJ2-7; TRBD1 matches 8 bases. Trimming at V came to 6 bases and at J to 7 bases, leaving 5 bases not matched to a gene. Germline V gene sequence: CDR1 SQVTM, CDR2 ANQGSEA. This CDR3 comprises 11 residues. CDR3 in amino acids: CSVDRVGEQYF. The CDR3 DNA is TGCAGCGTGGACAGGGTGGGAGAGCAGTACTTC.

The chain uses TRBV4-1 and TRBJ2-7, with D possibly matching TRBD2 (6 bases). Per the germline V gene, CDR1 is MGHRA and CDR2 is YSYEKL. V gave up 4 bases and J gave up 7 bases, with 23 bases separating them. CDR3 size: 16 residues. CDR3 sequence: CASSPVGRSLVSEQYF. The DNA of the CDR3 is TGCGCCAGCAGCCCCGTGGGGAGGTCCCTAGTGAGTGAGCAGTACTTC.

This clonotype came up a few times. The genes are TRBV9 and TRBJ1-3; D remains unclear. CDR3 length: 16 residues. Germline CDR1 and CDR2: SGDLS and YYNGEE. The V end lost 0 bases, the J end lost 0 bases, and 10 bases lay between the germline ends. The CDR3 protein is CASSVGQPSSGNTIYF. CDR3 in DNA: TGTGCCAGCAGCGTAGGCCAGCCGAGCTCTGGAAACACCATATATTTT.

This clonotype was detected a few times. CDR3 region: CASSLTLNSQPQHF. CDR3 nucleotides: TGTGCCAGCAGTTTAACCCTTAATAGTCAGCCCCAGCATTTT. V and J are TRBV12-3 or TRBV12-4 and TRBJ1-5, with no clear D. V shed 2 bases and J shed 6 bases, with 11 bases lying between them. CDR3 length: 14 amino acids.

CDR3 bases: TGCGCCAGCAGCCGTTCGGGCCTCGGCGGAGAAAAACTGTTTTTT. Amino acids: CASSRSGLGGEKLFF. The rearrangement joins TRBV4-1 to TRBJ1-4; D not certain. Germline V lookup: CDR1 MGHRA, CDR2 YSYEKL. The CDR3 runs 15 residues. With 4 bases removed from V and 8 bases from J, the gap between germline ends came to 17 bases.

This clonotype has more than one count but fewer than ten. The chain employs TRBV12-3 or TRBV12-4 and TRBJ1-2; tentatively, D is TRBD1 (5 bases). This CDR3 is built from 11 residues. The ends were cut back, 8 bases at V and 6 bases at J, with 10 bases in the middle. CDR3 region: CASAGGDGYTF. The CDR3 bases are TGTGCCAGCGCTGGGGGGGATGGCTACACCTTC.

The sample holds a few counts of this clonotype. V gene TRBV20-1 combines with J gene TRBJ1-5; D is unresolved. Per the germline V gene, CDR1 is DFQATT and CDR2 is SNEGSKA (reference sequence). This CDR3 is 14 amino acids long. Trimming stripped 5 bases from V and 3 bases from J, with 14 bases between. The CDR3 DNA is TGCAGTGCTCCCGGGGTCAGAAACAATCAGCCCCAGCATTTT. Translated, it gives CSAPGVRNNQPQHF.